These 25 T cell receptor beta chains share one sample of origin, sequenced in a study of blood T cell repertoires in COVID-19. Generated by immunoSEQ multiplex PCR, the TCRdb table keeps only in-frame clones and is missing some. The sample carries about 160,000 clones, roughly 86% recorded once. Source material: peripheral blood. The source of these receptors is a woman in her sixties or seventies who had recovered from COVID-19.

The V gene is TRBV4-1, the J gene TRBJ2-2; D remains unclear. The V and J ends lost 1 base and 0 bases respectively, with 12 bases between them. CDR1 MGHRA and CDR2 YSYEKL come from the germline V gene. This CDR3 is built from 17 residues. Here the CDR3 reads CASSQGTWAANTGELFF. The CDR3 DNA sequence: TGCGCCAGCAGCCAAGGAACGTGGGCAGCGAACACCGGGGAGCTGTTTTTT.

The CDR3 region is CASSQVAGTEANYGYTF. CDR3 bases: TGCGCCAGCAGCCAAGTAGCCGGGACAGAGGCTAACTATGGCTACACCTTC. The gene calls are TRBV4-1 and TRBJ1-2; 7 bases map to TRBD1. Trimming took 1 base from V and 0 from J; bases not matched to a gene: 8. This CDR3 spans 17 amino acids. Germline CDR1 is MGHRA and CDR2 is YSYEKL.

This clone was counted ten times or more. The rearrangement joins TRBV5-6 to TRBJ2-7; TRBD2 matches at 10 bases. The CDR3 is 15 residues long. Germline CDR1 SGHDT, CDR2 YYEEEE. The junction had 4 bases not matched to a gene; V was cut back by 4 bases and J by 0 bases. The chain's CDR3 is CASSLAGASSYEQYF. The CDR3 DNA reads as TGTGCCAGCAGCCTAGCGGGGGCCAGCTCCTACGAGCAGTACTTC.

The V and J genes are TRBV19 and TRBJ1-6; 7 bases match TRBD1. Germline V gene sequence: CDR1 LNHDA, CDR2 SQIVND (reference sequence). The CDR3 has 15 amino acids. V trimming: 7 bases; J trimming: 6 bases; junction bases outside the gene matches: 9. The DNA for the CDR3 is TGTGCCAGTACCCTCTGGGGGACAGCTAATTCACCCCTCCACTTT. It specifies CASTLWGTANSPLHF.

The chain recombines TRBV5-4 with TRBJ1-1, with D perhaps TRBD1 (6 bases). The CDR3 runs 16 residues. Germline loops: CDR1 SGHNT, CDR2 YYREEE (reference sequence). Trimming cost V 0 bases and J 4 bases, with 16 bases left between them. CDR3 sequence reads: CASSLGAGDRITEAFF. The CDR3 coding sequence is TGTGCCAGCAGCTTGGGGGCAGGGGATCGGATCACTGAAGCTTTCTTT.

CDR3 loop: CASSTSGVTDTQYF. In DNA form, the CDR3 reads TGTGCCAGCAGTACTAGCGGGGTCACAGATACGCAGTATTTT. The V call is TRBV6-5, the J call TRBJ2-3; 10 bases are shared with TRBD2. The J segment lost 2 bases and the V segment lost 5 bases, leaving 1 base of the junction unmatched. The CDR3 consists of 14 residues. CDR1 is MNHEY and CDR2 is SVGAGI in the germline V gene.

This clone came up a few times. The rearrangement uses TRBV28 and TRBJ1-5, with D maybe TRBD1 (6 bases). The CDR3 has 12 residues. From germline, CDR1 is MDHEN and CDR2 SYDVKM. V lost 8 bases, J lost 4 bases, and 9 bases lay in between. CDR3 region: CASHTGNQPQHF. Written as DNA, the CDR3 is TGTGCCAGCCATACAGGGAATCAGCCCCAGCATTTT.

The table lists this clone with a count of one. V gene TRBV19 combines with J gene TRBJ2-3, with D possibly TRBD2 on 5 matching bases. The CDR3 sequence is 15 residues long. V dropped 3 bases and J dropped 3 bases, with 13 bases sitting between them. Germline lookup yields CDR1 LNHDA and CDR2 SQIVND (reference sequence). CDR3 in DNA: TGTGCCAGTAGTATTGATAGGCGGAGGACAGATACGCAGTATTTT. Protein product: CASSIDRRRTDTQYF. Looking up the rest from reference TRBV19 and TRBJ2-3 gives the full variable domain: DGGITQSPKYLFRKEGQNVTLSCEQNLNHDAMYWYRQDPGQGLRLIYYSQIVNDFQKGDIAEGYSVSREKKESFPLTVTSAQKNPTAFYLCASSIDRRRTDTQYFGPGTRLTVL.

The CDR3, as DNA: TGTGCCAGCAGCCCACAGGGAGCAGGGGGTGAAAAACTGTTTTTT. Its translation is CASSPQGAGGEKLFF. This sequence joins TRBV11-2 and TRBJ1-4; 7 bases map to TRBD1. Germline lookup yields CDR1 SGHAT and CDR2 FQNNGV. The junction had 10 bases not matched to a gene; V was cut back by 5 bases and J by 7 bases. CDR3 length: 15 amino acids.

The rearrangement joins TRBV18 to TRBJ1-4, with D possibly matching TRBD1 (6 bases). V dropped 6 bases and J dropped 4 bases, with 12 bases sitting between them. The germline gives CDR1 KGHSH, CDR2 LQKENI. The length of the CDR3 is 14 residues. CDR3 nucleotide sequence: TGTGCCAGCTCGCGGGGGCGCAGTAATGAAAAACTGTTTTTT. Its translation is CASSRGRSNEKLFF. Combining the CDR3 with reference TRBV18 and TRBJ1-4 gives the whole variable domain NAGVMQNPRHLVRRRGQEARLRCSPMKGHSHVYWYRQLPEEGLKFMVYLQKENIIDESGMPKERFSAEFPKEGPSILRIQQVVRGDSAAYFCASSRGRSNEKLFFGSGTQLSVL.

The chain is built from TRBV11-3 and TRBJ1-1; D is ambiguous. The V end was cut by 3 bases, the J end by 4 bases, with 9 bases between. CDR1 is SGHNT and CDR2 is YENEEA in the germline V gene. The CDR3 sequence is 13 residues long. The CDR3 region is CASSFSEITEAFF. CDR3 sequence (DNA): TGTGCCAGCAGCTTTTCTGAGATCACTGAAGCTTTCTTT.

The chain employs TRBV24-1 and TRBJ2-3, with 7 nucleotides matching TRBD1. Germline trimming cut 9 bases from V and 3 bases from J; bases unmatched to any gene: 11. The CDR3 extends over 15 amino acids. Looked up from germline, CDR1 is KGHDR and CDR2 is SFDVKD. The CDR3, as DNA: TGTGCCACCCAGCCCGCCGGGACAGATACAGATACGCAGTATTTT. It codes for CATQPAGTDTDTQYF.

The chain employs TRBV4-1 and TRBJ2-7; 11 nucleotides line up with TRBD2. The V and J ends lost 2 bases and 7 bases, in that order; junction bases with no gene match: 7. The CDR3 length is 15 residues. The V gene's germline CDR1 is MGHRA and CDR2 YSYEKL. The CDR3 coding sequence is TGCGCCAGCAGCCAATCACTAGCGGGGGTGGGAGAGCAGTACTTC. It encodes CASSQSLAGVGEQYF.

This chain uses TRBV6-2 or TRBV6-3 with TRBJ1-2; TRBD1 matches at 9 bases. CDR3 size: 17 residues. The germline V gene encodes CDR1 MNHEY and CDR2 SVGEGT. Trimming cost V 6 bases and J 5 bases; bases outside gene matches: 16. The CDR3 DNA is TGTGCCAGCAGCCTCACAGGGGGCGCAGTCCTCGGATATGGCTACACCTTC. The encoded protein is CASSLTGGAVLGYGYTF.

V is TRBV6-6 and J is TRBJ2-3; 10 bases align to TRBD1. The CDR3 totals 16 residues. Looked up from germline, CDR1 is MNHNY and CDR2 is SVGAGI (reference sequence). V gave up 7 bases and J gave up 4 bases; unmatched junction bases: 11. The CDR3 reads CASTRQGAASADTQYF. DNA of the CDR3: TGTGCCAGCACCCGACAGGGGGCGGCTTCGGCAGATACGCAGTATTTT.

The rearrangement uses TRBV28 and TRBJ1-4; 8 bases fit TRBD1. The CDR3 covers 14 residues. The V gene end was trimmed by 8 bases and the J gene end by 8 bases; junction bases not matched to a gene: 10. CDR1 and CDR2 (germline): MDHEN, SYDVKM. CDR3 residues: CASGIGQGREKLFF. As DNA, the CDR3 is TGTGCCAGCGGCATCGGACAGGGTAGGGAAAAACTGTTTTTT.

The CDR3 nucleotides are TGTGCCAGCAGCTTAATGCGGGGGGGCACGAATGAGCAGTTCTTC. Protein product: CASSLMRGGTNEQFF. This chain uses TRBV7-2 with TRBJ2-1, with 9 positions matching TRBD2. Germline-derived CDR1 and CDR2 are SGHTA and FQGNSA. This CDR3 has 15 amino acids. V shed 2 bases, J shed 7 bases, and the junction held 6 bases outside the gene matches. The full variable domain, completed using reference TRBV7-2 and TRBJ2-1, is GAGVSQSPSNKVTEKGKDVELRCDPISGHTALYWYRQSLGQGLEFLIYFQGNSAPDKSGLPSDRFSAERTGGSVSTLTIQRTQQEDSAVYLCASSLMRGGTNEQFFGPGTRLTVL.

V gene TRBV7-3 combines with J gene TRBJ2-5; 13 nucleotides line up with TRBD2. CDR3 size: 14 residues. The germline V gene encodes CDR1 SGHTA and CDR2 FQGTGA. The J segment lost 5 bases and the V segment lost 5 bases, leaving 2 bases of the junction unmatched. The CDR3 DNA reads as TGTGCCAGCAGCGCGACTAGCGGGGGGGAGACCCAGTACTTC. Protein sequence: CASSATSGGETQYF.

This clone was seen just once. The V gene is TRBV5-1, the J gene TRBJ2-1; 12 bases match TRBD2. The CDR3 consists of 18 residues. V shed 4 bases, J shed 7 bases, and the junction held 15 bases outside the gene matches. Germline V gene lookup returns CDR1 SGHRS and CDR2 YFSETQ. This CDR3 reads CASSVQLAGGSGWNEQFF. The CDR3 DNA reads TGCGCCAGCAGCGTTCAACTAGCGGGGGGCTCCGGGTGGAATGAGCAGTTCTTC. The full variable domain, rest sourced from reference TRBV5-1 and TRBJ2-1, is KAGVTQTPRYLIKTRGQQVTLSCSPISGHRSVSWYQQTPGQGLQFLFEYFSETQRNKGNFPGRFSGRQFSNSRSEMNVSTLELGDSALYLCASSVQLAGGSGWNEQFFGPGTRLTVL.

The sample holds a few counts of this clone. V usage is TRBV11-2 and J usage is TRBJ2-3, with 7 positions matching TRBD2. Germline CDR1 reads SGHAT; CDR2 reads FQNNGV. J lost 2 bases, V lost 5 bases, and 13 bases had no gene match. This CDR3 has 17 residues. The CDR3 loop reads CASSSTSGGGFTDTQYF. The CDR3 DNA sequence: TGTGCCAGCAGCAGTACCTCTGGGGGGGGATTCACAGATACGCAGTATTTT.

The CDR3 DNA reads as TGTGCCAGCAGCTCCCAAGCGGGGAGGTACACAGATACGCAGTATTTT. The encoded protein is CASSSQAGRYTDTQYF. The J gene is TRBJ2-3, the V gene TRBV7-9; 7 bases are shared with TRBD2. The germline V gene encodes CDR1 SEHNR and CDR2 FQNEAQ (reference sequence). With V trimmed by 4 bases and J by 2 bases, 9 bases remained unmatched. The CDR3 is 16 residues long.

This clone was counted a single time. One junction end does not reproduce the germline sequence, and a read error may be involved. The chain uses TRBV2 and TRBJ2-3; TRBD2 aligns across 9 bases. The CDR3 loop spans 14 amino acids. Per germline, CDR1 SNHLY and CDR2 FYNNEI. CDR3 residues: CASNEGGGADTQYF. DNA for the CDR3: TGTGCCAGCAATGAAGGCGGGGGGGCAGATACGCAGTATTTT.

The chain has TRBV9 and TRBJ1-1, with 8 bases identical to TRBD1. The J segment lost 4 bases and the V segment lost 4 bases, leaving 12 bases of the junction unmatched. Germline values: CDR1 SGDLS, CDR2 YYNGEE. The CDR3 sequence is 16 residues long. As DNA, the CDR3 is TGTGCCAGCAGCTCCGGACAGGGTGCCGAGGGCACTGAAGCTTTCTTT. It translates to CASSSGQGAEGTEAFF.

The chain couples TRBV5-1 to TRBJ2-5; TRBD1 agrees at 11 bases. The junction had 6 bases not matched to a gene; V was cut back by 4 bases and J by 4 bases. The V gene's germline CDR1 is SGHRS and CDR2 YFSETQ. This CDR3 has 15 amino acids. CDR3 in DNA: TGCGCCAGCAGCAGAGGACAGGGGGCTCCAGAGACCCAGTACTTC. This codes for CASSRGQGAPETQYF.

V usage is TRBV4-1 and J usage is TRBJ2-3; 15 positions agree with TRBD2. This CDR3 has 17 amino acids. Germline V lookup: CDR1 MGHRA, CDR2 YSYEKL. With V trimmed by 4 bases and J by 8 bases, 10 bases remained unmatched. As DNA, the CDR3 is TGCGCCAGCAGCCCATGGACTAGCGGGGGGGCTGCTGGTACGCAGTATTTT. Translated, it gives CASSPWTSGGAAGTQYF.